The clone carrying this T cell receptor beta chain showed up many times. What it recognizes is unknown. Exclusion criteria comprised uncontrolled infection, other autoimmune disease, pregnancy or lactation. Germline assignment: CDR1 MDHEN and CDR2 SYDVKM. With 7 bases removed from V and 6 bases from J, the gap between germline ends came to 18 bases. The CDR3 has 15 residues. The data belong to a study of T cells in Graves' hyperthyroidism and ophthalmopathy. Using RNA transcripts as the source, TCR beta CDR3 regions were amplified. HTBI primers were used for first-round RT-PCR of the TCR CDR3. MiXCR, run by TCRdb on the multiplex PCR reads, gives a single entry per CDR3 protein. The table lists about 98,000 distinct CDR3 sequences, 35% to 45% of them singletons. Study results and caveats: Before onset, by a median of approximately 6.2 months, the model predicted ophthalmopathy.

J is TRBJ2-2 and V is TRBV28; no reliable D call. The sequenced sample was peripheral blood or thyroid tissue (not recorded which). The receptor was derived from a woman in her 30s with Graves' hyperthyroidism. CDR3 DNA: TGTGCCAGCACCGAGGCGGTAGGGCCCCCCGGGGAGCTGTTTTTT. Translating gives CASTEAVGPPGELFF.